One sample yielded the 28 T cell receptor beta chains listed below, sequenced in a study of T cell changes during pregnancy in multiple sclerosis. Here immunoSEQ multiplex PCR was the method, and the copy in TCRdb shows in-frame clones only, minus some. The sample has 43,000 or so clones; about 90% are singletons. The sample here was peripheral blood, taken in the first trimester of pregnancy. The receptors stem from a female donor with multiple sclerosis, enrolled in a pregnancy study.

The chain is built from TRBV18 and TRBJ1-1; weak D call: TRBD1 (5 bases). Germline lookup yields CDR1 KGHSH and CDR2 LQKENI. V shed 6 bases and J shed 0 bases, with 17 bases lying between them. The CDR3 is 16 residues long. The CDR3 DNA sequence: TGTGCCAGCTCCCAGACCCGGGGGAGGTTGAACACTGAAGCTTTCTTT. Translating it yields CASSQTRGRLNTEAFF. Supplemented by reference TRBV18 and TRBJ1-1, the full variable domain reads NAGVMQNPRHLVRRRGQEARLRCSPMKGHSHVYWYRQLPEEGLKFMVYLQKENIIDESGMPKERFSAEFPKEGPSILRIQQVVRGDSAAYFCASSQTRGRLNTEAFFGQGTRLTVV.

The chain employs TRBV5-1 and TRBJ2-5; possible D gene TRBD2, 7 bases. V was pared by 1 base and J by 1 base, with 11 bases between. This CDR3 is built from 15 residues. The germline gives CDR1 SGHRS, CDR2 YFSETQ. CDR3 loop: CASSLMGGAQETQYF. CDR3 nucleotide sequence: TGCGCCAGCAGCTTGATGGGGGGGGCCCAAGAGACCCAGTACTTC.

This sequence joins TRBV28 and TRBJ2-7, with 7 bases aligning to TRBD1. Germline trimming cut 1 base from V and 3 bases from J; bases unmatched to any gene: 3. This CDR3 has 14 residues. Germline V CDR1 and CDR2: MDHEN, SYDVKM. In DNA form, the CDR3 reads TGTGCCAGCAGTTTATTGGCAGGGGGCTACGAGCAGTACTTC. This sequence encodes CASSLLAGGYEQYF.

The J gene is TRBJ2-2, the V gene TRBV5-1; D might be TRBD2 (6 bases). The CDR3 totals 15 residues. The V gene's germline CDR1 is SGHRS and CDR2 YFSETQ. With 4 bases removed from V and 8 bases from J, the gap between germline ends came to 18 bases. The CDR3, as DNA: TGCGCCAGCAGCCCCACGACTAGTATCCGTGGGGAGCTGTTTTTT. Its translation is CASSPTTSIRGELFF.

The chain joins TRBV15 to TRBJ1-2, with 8 bases that match TRBD1. The V and J ends lost 3 bases and 4 bases, in that order; junction bases with no gene match: 7. Germline V gene lookup returns CDR1 LNHNV and CDR2 YYDKDF (reference sequence). The CDR3 has 15 residues. The CDR3 loop is CATSSRDRTFYGYTF. In DNA form, the CDR3 reads TGTGCCACCAGCAGCCGGGACAGGACCTTCTATGGCTACACCTTC.

This chain joins TRBV7-8 and TRBJ1-2, with 11 bases identical to TRBD1. The CDR3 totals 15 residues. The germline CDR1 and CDR2 sequences are SGHVS and FQNEAQ. V lost 5 bases and J lost 5; bases outside the gene matches: 7. The CDR3 region has the DNA TGTGCCAGCAGCCCCGGGACAGGGGGGGTTTATGGCTACACCTTC. The encoded protein is CASSPGTGGVYGYTF.

The chain uses TRBV5-1 and TRBJ2-3; 7 nucleotides align to TRBD1. The CDR3 totals 16 residues. After removal of 4 bases from V and 2 bases from J, the junction contained 10 bases not matched to a gene. Germline V lookup: CDR1 SGHRS, CDR2 YFSETQ. The DNA for the CDR3 is TGCGCCAGCAGCCCGGAAGGACAGGTGATCACAGATACGCAGTATTTT. This codes for CASSPEGQVITDTQYF.

CDR3 sequence reads: CASSFRTRYHEQYF. In DNA, the CDR3 is TGTGCCAGCAGCTTTAGGACTAGGTATCACGAGCAGTACTTC. This chain joins TRBV13 and TRBJ2-7; 7 positions match TRBD2. The CDR3 runs 14 residues. V trimming: 3 bases; J trimming: 5 bases; junction bases outside the gene matches: 7. Germline V gene data show CDR1 as PRHDT and CDR2 as FYEKMQ (reference sequence).

This clone was seen a single time. The V and J genes are TRBV10-3 and TRBJ2-5; 7 nucleotides match TRBD2. The CDR3 sequence is 13 residues long. The germline gives CDR1 ENHRY, CDR2 SYGVKD. The J segment lost 7 bases and the V segment lost 1 base, leaving 3 bases of the junction unmatched. CDR3 loop: CAISEWGGRTQYF. For the CDR3, the DNA is TGTGCCATCAGTGAGTGGGGGGGAAGGACCCAGTACTTC.

V is TRBV9 and J is TRBJ2-7; a possible D gene is TRBD2 (6 bases). Per the germline V gene, CDR1 is SGDLS and CDR2 is YYNGEE. V gave up 0 bases and J gave up 0 bases, with 13 bases separating them. The CDR3 consists of 16 residues. CDR3 DNA sequence: TGTGCCAGCAGCGTAGGAGGGGAGGTGAGCTCCTACGAGCAGTACTTC. As protein: CASSVGGEVSSYEQYF.

This chain links TRBV7-2 with TRBJ1-1; TRBD1 aligns across 9 bases. V shed 2 bases and J 9 bases; nucleotides not matched to a gene: 7. This CDR3 comprises 14 residues. Germline CDR1 is SGHTA and CDR2 is FQGNSA. CDR3 sequence: CASSLRDRETKAFF. The CDR3 DNA is TGTGCCAGCAGCTTAAGGGACAGGGAAACCAAAGCTTTCTTT.

The chain uses TRBV4-1 and TRBJ1-5, with D maybe TRBD1 (6 bases). Per the germline V gene, CDR1 is MGHRA and CDR2 is YSYEKL. With 1 base removed from V and 2 bases from J, the gap between germline ends came to 12 bases. This CDR3 is 16 amino acids long. This CDR3 is CASSQVRGQGNQPQHF. The CDR3 nucleotides read TGCGCCAGCAGCCAAGTCAGGGGCCAAGGCAATCAGCCCCAGCATTTT.

The rearrangement joins TRBV4-1 to TRBJ2-5; D possibly corresponds to TRBD1 (6 bases). The CDR3 loop spans 15 amino acids. Germline V gene data show CDR1 as MGHRA and CDR2 as YSYEKL. V lost 1 base and J lost 1, with 10 bases in between. The CDR3 DNA sequence: TGCGCCAGCAGCCAAGGTCGGGACACCCAAGAGACCCAGTACTTC. Encoded protein: CASSQGRDTQETQYF.

V and J are TRBV6-5 and TRBJ2-3, with 12 bases fitting TRBD2. CDR3 size: 13 residues. Germline V gene lookup returns CDR1 MNHEY and CDR2 SVGAGI. With V trimmed by 7 bases and J by 10 bases, 6 bases remained unmatched. CDR3 DNA sequence: TGTGCCAGCAACCTAGCGGGGGGGCACTCGCAGTATTTT. Translated: CASNLAGGHSQYF.

DNA of the CDR3: TGCAGCGCCACAGGGCCCCAAGAGACCCAGTACTTC. Its protein product is CSATGPQETQYF. This sequence joins TRBV29-1 and TRBJ2-5, with TRBD1 as a possible D gene (6 bases). This CDR3 has 12 residues. Trimming shortened V by 7 bases and J by 1 base, and 10 bases separated the two germline ends. CDR1 SQVTM and CDR2 ANQGSEA come from the germline V gene.

The chain has TRBV28 and TRBJ2-6; D perhaps matches TRBD1 (6 bases). The V gene lost 7 bases and the J gene lost 0 bases, with 13 bases spanning the gap. CDR1 and CDR2 (germline): MDHEN, SYDVKM. The CDR3 runs 16 residues. The CDR3 here is CASTGQGFSGANVLTF. DNA for the CDR3: TGTGCCAGCACGGGACAAGGTTTCTCTGGGGCCAACGTCCTGACTTTC.

The J gene is TRBJ2-1, the V gene TRBV27; D ambiguous. The germline V gene encodes CDR1 MNHEY and CDR2 SMNVEV (reference sequence). The V and J ends lost 4 bases and 4 bases respectively, with 11 bases between them. This CDR3 comprises 14 residues. The CDR3 region is CASSWNSWYNEQFF. The CDR3 bases are TGTGCCAGCAGTTGGAACAGCTGGTACAATGAGCAGTTCTTC.

The CDR3 region is CASSQGRSGNYEQYF. Here the CDR3 DNA reads TGCGCCAGCAGCCAAGGGAGAAGCGGGAACTACGAGCAGTACTTC. J is TRBJ2-7 and V is TRBV4-1; 7 bases are a match to TRBD2. Trimming removed 1 base from V and 3 bases from J; junction bases left unmatched: 6. This CDR3 contains 15 residues. Germline lookup yields CDR1 MGHRA and CDR2 YSYEKL.

J is TRBJ2-2 and V is TRBV11-1; D perhaps matches TRBD2 (5 bases). The CDR3 totals 14 residues. V shed 1 base and J shed 4 bases, with 7 bases lying between them. Germline V lookup: CDR1 SGHAT, CDR2 FQDESV (reference sequence). The CDR3 DNA sequence: TGTGCCAGCAGCTTAGTCCGGGGCACCGGGGAGCTGTTTTTT. The encoded protein is CASSLVRGTGELFF.

The chain recombines TRBV12-5 with TRBJ2-3; TRBD2 aligns across 9 bases. CDR1 is LGHNT, CDR2 FRNRAP, per germline. The ends lost 0 bases at V and 9 bases at J; junction bases unmatched: 7. This CDR3 is built from 15 residues. The CDR3: CASGLVRGSGGTQYF. The CDR3 DNA follows: TGTGCTAGTGGTTTGGTACGGGGTAGCGGGGGAACGCAGTATTTT. Together with reference TRBV12-5 and TRBJ2-3, the CDR3 gives the full variable domain: DARVTQTPRHKVTEMGQEVTMRCQPILGHNTVFWYRQTMMQGLELLAYFRNRAPLDDSGMPKDRFSAEMPDATLATLKIQPSEPRDSAVYFCASGLVRGSGGTQYFGPGTRLTVL.

This chain links TRBV19 with TRBJ2-2; TRBD1 aligns across 8 bases. The CDR3 totals 12 residues. Trimming cost V 10 bases and J 6 bases; bases outside gene matches: 4. CDR1 is LNHDA and CDR2 is SQIVND in the germline V gene (reference sequence). CDR3 region: CAIRGLAGELFF. In DNA form, the CDR3 reads TGTGCCATCAGGGGGCTCGCCGGGGAGCTGTTTTTT.

The genes are TRBV29-1 and TRBJ2-7; TRBD1 agrees at 7 bases. With V trimmed by 6 bases and J by 5 bases, 7 bases remained unmatched. The CDR3 has 12 residues. In germline, CDR1 is SQVTM, CDR2 ANQGSEA. CDR3 protein: CSVQKTGDEQYF. The CDR3 coding sequence is TGCAGCGTCCAAAAAACAGGGGACGAGCAGTACTTC.

The chain couples TRBV4-2 to TRBJ2-3; 7 positions agree with TRBD1. The V and J ends lost 3 bases and 4 bases, in that order; junction bases with no gene match: 7. Germline CDR1 is LGHNA and CDR2 is YNFKEQ. This CDR3 is 15 amino acids long. In nucleotides, the CDR3 is TGTGCCAGCAGCCACCATGGACAGGACCCAGATACGCAGTATTTT. Translated, it gives CASSHHGQDPDTQYF.

The V call is TRBV5-1, the J call TRBJ2-1, with 13 bases matching TRBD2. The CDR3 totals 15 residues. Germline V gene data show CDR1 as SGHRS and CDR2 as YFSETQ. The J segment lost 6 bases and the V segment lost 6 bases, leaving 6 bases of the junction unmatched. The CDR3 spells CASTLLAGGLNEQFF. CDR3 nucleotide sequence: TGCGCCAGCACCCTACTAGCGGGGGGGCTCAATGAGCAGTTCTTC.

This clone was counted a few times. The chain recombines TRBV4-3 with TRBJ1-6, with 7 bases matching TRBD1. Germline V lookup: CDR1 LGHNA, CDR2 YSLEER. The CDR3 loop spans 15 amino acids. Germline trimming cut 5 bases from V and 6 bases from J; bases unmatched to any gene: 7. CDR3 protein: CASSTRQGGNSPLHF. The CDR3 DNA reads as TGCGCCAGCAGCACACGACAGGGTGGTAATTCACCCCTCCACTTT.

This clone has only one observation. J is TRBJ2-3 and V is TRBV27; 7 positions match TRBD2. This CDR3 has 17 amino acids. From germline, CDR1 is MNHEY and CDR2 SMNVEV (reference sequence). Trimming cost V 1 base and J 3 bases; bases outside gene matches: 10. The CDR3, as DNA: TGTGCCAGCAGTTTATTGCTTTTGGGGGGGGAAACAGATACGCAGTATTTT. It yields the protein CASSLLLLGGETDTQYF.

This clone was seen more than once but under ten times. V is TRBV12-5 and J is TRBJ2-1; possibly TRBD2 for D (7 bases). CDR3 size: 18 residues. V lost 5 bases to trimming and J lost 2 bases, with 22 bases between them. Germline CDR1 is LGHNT and CDR2 is FRNRAP. The CDR3 nucleotides are TGTGCTAGTGGTCGCATCTCTGACGGGGGGCTCCCCTACAATGAGCAGTTCTTC. It yields the protein CASGRISDGGLPYNEQFF.

The chain recombines TRBV18 with TRBJ1-2, with TRBD1 matching over 8 bases. CDR3 length equals 15 residues. Per germline, CDR1 KGHSH and CDR2 LQKENI. The ends lost 1 base at V and 8 bases at J; junction bases unmatched: 9. CDR3 nucleotides: TGTGCCAGCTCACCACAGACAGGGGTCGGCGCGGGCTACACCTTC. Translated: CASSPQTGVGAGYTF.